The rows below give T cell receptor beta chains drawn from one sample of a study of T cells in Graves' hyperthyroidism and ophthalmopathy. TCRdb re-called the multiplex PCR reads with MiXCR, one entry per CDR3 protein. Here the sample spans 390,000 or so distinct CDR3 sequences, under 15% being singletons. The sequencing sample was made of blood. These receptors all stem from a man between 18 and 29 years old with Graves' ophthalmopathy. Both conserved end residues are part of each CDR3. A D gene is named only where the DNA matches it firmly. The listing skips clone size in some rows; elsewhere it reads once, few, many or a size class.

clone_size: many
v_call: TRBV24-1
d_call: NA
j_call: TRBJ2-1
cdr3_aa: CATKDSYNEQFF
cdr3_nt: TGTGCCACTAAGGACAGCTACAATGAGCAGTTCTTC

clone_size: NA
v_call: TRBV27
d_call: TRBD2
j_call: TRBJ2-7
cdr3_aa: CASSRLAGHSYEQYF
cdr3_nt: TGTGCCAGCAGCCGACTAGCGGGCCACTCCTACGAGCAGTACTTC

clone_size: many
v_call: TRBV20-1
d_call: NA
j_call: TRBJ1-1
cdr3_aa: CSGEWGGEAFF
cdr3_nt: TGCAGTGGGGAGTGGGGTGGTGAAGCTTTCTTT

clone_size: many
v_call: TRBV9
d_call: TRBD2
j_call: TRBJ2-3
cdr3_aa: CASSAGTSGVSDTQYF
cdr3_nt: TGTGCCAGCAGCGCGGGGACTAGCGGGGTATCAGATACGCAGTATTTT

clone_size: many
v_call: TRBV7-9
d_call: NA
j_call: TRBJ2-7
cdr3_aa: CASSLLGRYEQYF
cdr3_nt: TGTGCCAGCAGCTTGCTGGGGAGGTACGAGCAGTACTTC

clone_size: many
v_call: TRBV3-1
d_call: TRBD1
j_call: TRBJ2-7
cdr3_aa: CASSQPGTGVYEQYF
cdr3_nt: TGTGCCAGCAGCCAGCCCGGGACAGGGGTCTACGAGCAGTACTTC

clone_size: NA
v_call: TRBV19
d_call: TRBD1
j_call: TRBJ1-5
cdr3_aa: CASSIWGQGNQPQHF
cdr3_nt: TGTGCCAGTAGTATCTGGGGACAGGGGAATCAGCCCCAGCATTTT

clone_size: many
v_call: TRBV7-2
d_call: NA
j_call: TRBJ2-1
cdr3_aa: CASSLAHGSGYNEQFF
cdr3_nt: TGTGCCAGCAGCTTAGCGCATGGTTCAGGCTACAATGAGCAGTTCTTC

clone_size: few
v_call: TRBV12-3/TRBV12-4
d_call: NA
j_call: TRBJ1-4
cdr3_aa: CASRQTGSGNEKLFF
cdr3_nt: TGTGCCAGCAGGCAAACAGGGTCCGGTAATGAAAAACTGTTTTTT

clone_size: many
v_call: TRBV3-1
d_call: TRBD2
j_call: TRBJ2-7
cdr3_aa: CASMTSGAAYEQYF
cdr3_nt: TGTGCCAGCATGACTAGCGGGGCCGCCTACGAGCAGTACTTC

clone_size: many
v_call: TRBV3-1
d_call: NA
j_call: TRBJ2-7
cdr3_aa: CASGQHEQYF
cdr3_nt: TGTGCCAGCGGTCAACACGAGCAGTACTTC

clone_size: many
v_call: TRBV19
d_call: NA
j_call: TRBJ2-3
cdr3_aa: CASSMWQGRFIDTQYF
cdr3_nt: TGTGCCAGTAGTATGTGGCAGGGACGATTCATAGATACGCAGTATTTT

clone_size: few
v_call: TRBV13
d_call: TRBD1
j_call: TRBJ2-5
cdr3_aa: CASSRDRDGGTQYF
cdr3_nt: TGTGCCAGCAGTCGGGACAGGGACGGGGGGACCCAGTACTTC

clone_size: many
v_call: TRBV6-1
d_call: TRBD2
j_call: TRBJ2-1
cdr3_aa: CASSDSGGPHNEQFF
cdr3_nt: TGTGCCAGCAGTGACTCGGGGGGGCCCCACAATGAGCAGTTCTTC

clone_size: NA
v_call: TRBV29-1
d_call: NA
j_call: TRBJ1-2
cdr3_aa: CSVVNRDARENYGYTF
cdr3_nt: TGCAGCGTTGTAAATAGGGACGCGCGAGAAAACTATGGCTACACCTTC

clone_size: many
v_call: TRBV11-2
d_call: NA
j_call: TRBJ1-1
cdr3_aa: CASSLDDWESTEAFF
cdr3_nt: TGTGCCAGCAGCTTAGATGACTGGGAGAGCACTGAAGCTTTCTTT

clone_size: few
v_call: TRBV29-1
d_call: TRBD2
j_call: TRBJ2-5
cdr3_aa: CSVKRLAGVTETQYF
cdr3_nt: TGCAGCGTCAAACGACTAGCGGGAGTGACGGAGACCCAGTACTTC